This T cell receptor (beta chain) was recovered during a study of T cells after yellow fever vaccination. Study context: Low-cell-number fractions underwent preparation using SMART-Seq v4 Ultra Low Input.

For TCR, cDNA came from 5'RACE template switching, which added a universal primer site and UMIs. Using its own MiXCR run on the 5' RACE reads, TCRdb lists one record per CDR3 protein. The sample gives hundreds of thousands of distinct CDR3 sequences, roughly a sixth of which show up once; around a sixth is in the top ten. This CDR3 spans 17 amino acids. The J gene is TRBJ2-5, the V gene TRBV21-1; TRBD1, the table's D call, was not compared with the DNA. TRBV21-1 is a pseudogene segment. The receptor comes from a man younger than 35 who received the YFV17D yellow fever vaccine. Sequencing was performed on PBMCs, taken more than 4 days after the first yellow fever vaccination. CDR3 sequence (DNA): TGTGCCAGCAGCGTCAAGGGGGCGCATATAACGATGGAGACCCAGTACTTC. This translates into CASSVKGAHITMETQYF.